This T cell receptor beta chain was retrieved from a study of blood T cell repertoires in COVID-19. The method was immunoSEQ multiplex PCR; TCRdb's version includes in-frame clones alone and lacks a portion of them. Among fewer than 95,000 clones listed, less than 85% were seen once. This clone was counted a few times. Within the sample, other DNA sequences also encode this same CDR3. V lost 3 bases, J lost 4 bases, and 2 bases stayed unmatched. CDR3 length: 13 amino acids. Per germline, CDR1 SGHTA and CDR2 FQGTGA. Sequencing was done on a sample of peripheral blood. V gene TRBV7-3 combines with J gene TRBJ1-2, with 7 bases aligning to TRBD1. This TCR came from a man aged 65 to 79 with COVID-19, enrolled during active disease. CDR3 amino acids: CASSFGTVYGYTF. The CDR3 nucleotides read TGTGCCAGCAGCTTTGGGACAGTCTATGGCTACACCTTC.